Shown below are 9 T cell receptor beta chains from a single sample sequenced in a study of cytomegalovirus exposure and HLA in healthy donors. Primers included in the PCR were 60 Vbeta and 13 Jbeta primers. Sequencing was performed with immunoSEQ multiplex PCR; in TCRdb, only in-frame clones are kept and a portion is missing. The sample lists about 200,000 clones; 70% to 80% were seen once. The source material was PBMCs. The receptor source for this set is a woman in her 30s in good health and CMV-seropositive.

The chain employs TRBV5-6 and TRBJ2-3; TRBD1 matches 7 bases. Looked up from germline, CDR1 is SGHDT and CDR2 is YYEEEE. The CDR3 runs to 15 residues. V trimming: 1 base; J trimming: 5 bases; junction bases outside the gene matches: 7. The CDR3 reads CASSLMTGTKDTQYF. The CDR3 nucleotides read TGTGCCAGCAGCTTGATGACAGGGACAAAAGATACGCAGTATTTT.

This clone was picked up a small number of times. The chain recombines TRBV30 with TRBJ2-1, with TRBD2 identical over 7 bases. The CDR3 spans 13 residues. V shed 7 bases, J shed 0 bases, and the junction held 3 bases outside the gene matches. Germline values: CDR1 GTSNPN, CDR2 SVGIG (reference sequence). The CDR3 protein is CASAGNSYNEQFF. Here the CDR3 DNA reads TGTGCCTCAGCGGGGAACTCCTACAATGAGCAGTTCTTC.

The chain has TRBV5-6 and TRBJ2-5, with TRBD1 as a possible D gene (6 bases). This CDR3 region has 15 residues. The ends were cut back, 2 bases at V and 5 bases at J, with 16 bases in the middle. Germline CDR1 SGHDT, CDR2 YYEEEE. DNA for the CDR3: TGTGCCAGCAGCTTACTCCAGGGGCTGAGGGAGACCCAGTACTTC. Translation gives CASSLLQGLRETQYF. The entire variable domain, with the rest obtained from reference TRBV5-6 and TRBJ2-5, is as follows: DAGVTQSPTHLIKTRGQQVTLRCSPKSGHDTVSWYQQALGQGPQFIFQYYEEEERQRGNFPDRFSGHQFPNYSSELNVNALLLGDSALYLCASSLLQGLRETQYFGPGTRLLVL.

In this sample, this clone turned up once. CDR3 DNA: TGTGCCAGCAGCCCCGGACAGGACTCCTACGAGCAGTACTTC. Translating gives CASSPGQDSYEQYF. The V call is TRBV11-3, the J call TRBJ2-7, with TRBD1 matching 7 bases. The CDR3 length is 14 residues. V shed 5 bases and J 0 bases; nucleotides not matched to a gene: 4. The germline V gene has CDR1 SGHNT and CDR2 YENEEA.

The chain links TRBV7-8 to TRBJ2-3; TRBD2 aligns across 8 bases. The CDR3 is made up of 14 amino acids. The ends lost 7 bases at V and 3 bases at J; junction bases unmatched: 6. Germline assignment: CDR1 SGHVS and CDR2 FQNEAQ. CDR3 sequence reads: CASKWREDTDTQYF. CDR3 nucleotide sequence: TGTGCCAGCAAGTGGCGGGAGGATACAGATACGCAGTATTTT. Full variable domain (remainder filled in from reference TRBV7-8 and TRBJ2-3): GAGVSQSPRYKVAKRGQDVALRCDPISGHVSLFWYQQALGQGPEFLTYFQNEAQLDKSGLPSDRFFAERPEGSVSTLKIQRTQQEDSAVYLCASKWREDTDTQYFGPGTRLTVL.

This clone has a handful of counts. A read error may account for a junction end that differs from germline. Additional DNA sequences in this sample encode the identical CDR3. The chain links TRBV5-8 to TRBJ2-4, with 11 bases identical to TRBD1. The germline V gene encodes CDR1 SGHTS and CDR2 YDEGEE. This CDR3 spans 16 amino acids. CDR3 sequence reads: CASSQDTGTGGNIQYF. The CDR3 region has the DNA TGCGCCAGCAGCCAAGACACCGGGACAGGGGGAAACATTCAGTACTTC.

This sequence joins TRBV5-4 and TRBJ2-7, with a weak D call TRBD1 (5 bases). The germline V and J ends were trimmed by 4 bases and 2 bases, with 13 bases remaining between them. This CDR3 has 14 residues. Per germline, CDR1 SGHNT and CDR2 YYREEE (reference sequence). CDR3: CASSLETETYEQYF. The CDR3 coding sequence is TGTGCCAGCAGCCTGGAGACAGAAACCTACGAGCAGTACTTC.

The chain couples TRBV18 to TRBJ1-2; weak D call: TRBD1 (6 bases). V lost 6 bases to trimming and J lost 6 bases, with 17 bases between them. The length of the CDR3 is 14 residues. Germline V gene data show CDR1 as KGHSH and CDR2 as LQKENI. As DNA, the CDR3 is TGTGCCAGCTCCGAGATGGACAGATCCCATGGCTACACCTTC. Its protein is CASSEMDRSHGYTF.

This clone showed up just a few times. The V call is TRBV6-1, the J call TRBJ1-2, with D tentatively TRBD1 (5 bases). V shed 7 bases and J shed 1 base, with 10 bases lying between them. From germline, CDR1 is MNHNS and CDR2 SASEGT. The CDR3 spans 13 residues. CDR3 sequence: CASTTGVNYGYTF. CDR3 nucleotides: TGTGCCAGCACCACAGGCGTTAACTATGGCTACACCTTC.